Listed here is a single T cell receptor beta chain. Treg sorting used a CD4+CD25+CD127-/low gate. MiXCR, applied by TCRdb to the 5' RACE reads, yields one record per CDR3 protein. The sample includes 7,000 or so distinct CDR3 sequences, around 72% of them seen just once. The sequence was collected from a female donor with breast cancer. The material sequenced was tumor-infiltrating Tregs sorted from the breast tumor.

The CDR3: CASSQRGSTDTQYF. CDR3 DNA sequence: TGTGCCAGCAGTCAGCGGGGCTCCACAGATACGCAGTATTTT. The chain employs TRBV28 and TRBJ2-3; 7 bases align to TRBD2. V was pared by 5 bases and J by 2 bases, with 4 bases of the junction left unmatched. Germline V gives CDR1 MDHEN, CDR2 SYDVKM. This CDR3 has 14 amino acids.